Shown below are 8 T cell receptor beta chains from a single sample sequenced in a study of T-cell memory formation after mild COVID-19. TCRdb re-analysed the 5' RACE reads in MiXCR, keeping a single row per CDR3 protein. Found here are roughly 610,000 distinct CDR3 sequences, roughly 17% of them singletons; the top ten hold roughly 8.2%. The sequenced sample was PBMCs or a T cell subset sorted from them (not recorded which). These receptors all stem from an adult woman who had mild COVID-19 (a few samples of this study predate the infection). Cell type and time point are not known.

The chain carries TRBV19 and TRBJ1-6, with 9 bases that match TRBD1. The CDR3 extends over 15 amino acids. Trimming removed 3 bases from V and 10 bases from J; junction bases left unmatched: 7. In germline, CDR1 is LNHDA, CDR2 SQIVND (reference sequence). The DNA of the CDR3 is TGTGCCAGTAGTATGGTCGGGACAGGGTCCTCACCCCTCCACTTT. It encodes CASSMVGTGSSPLHF.

In this sample, this clonotype turned up a few times. The rearrangement uses TRBV20-1 and TRBJ2-3, with unresolved D. This CDR3 is built from 12 residues. The V gene's germline CDR1 is DFQATT and CDR2 SNEGSKA (reference sequence). V lost 3 bases to trimming and J lost 2 bases, with 6 bases between them. CDR3 sequence reads: CSARILTDTQYF. The DNA for the CDR3 is TGCAGTGCTAGGATACTCACAGATACGCAGTATTTT.

The CDR3 is CSARDPLAGVYEQYF. CDR3 coding DNA: TGCAGTGCTAGAGACCCTCTAGCGGGAGTCTACGAGCAGTACTTC. This chain joins TRBV20-1 and TRBJ2-7; TRBD2 matches at 10 bases. V trimming: 0 bases; J trimming: 3 bases; junction bases outside the gene matches: 5. From germline, CDR1 is DFQATT and CDR2 SNEGSKA (reference sequence). The CDR3 totals 15 residues.

V gene TRBV20-1 combines with J gene TRBJ2-1, with D perhaps TRBD1 (6 bases). This CDR3 has 13 residues. V was pared by 6 bases and J by 0 bases, with 9 bases between. Germline-derived CDR1 and CDR2 are DFQATT and SNEGSKA (reference sequence). The DNA for the CDR3 is TGCAGTGCCGCAGGGGTCTCCTACAATGAGCAGTTCTTC. This encodes CSAAGVSYNEQFF.

The table lists this clonotype with a few counts. The chain employs TRBV3-1 and TRBJ2-3, with D perhaps TRBD1 or TRBD2 (5 bases each). The CDR3 is 16 residues long. V lost 2 bases and J lost 1, with 13 bases in between. Germline assignment: CDR1 LGHDT and CDR2 YNNKEL (reference sequence). CDR3 sequence (DNA): TGTGCCAGCAGCCAATTTAAGCTGGGGGGCACAGATACGCAGTATTTT. Its protein is CASSQFKLGGTDTQYF.

This chain links TRBV9 with TRBJ2-5; 11 nucleotides align to TRBD2. After removal of 3 bases from V and 5 bases from J, the junction contained 3 bases not matched to a gene. The germline V gene encodes CDR1 SGDLS and CDR2 YYNGEE. The CDR3 has 14 residues. CDR3 DNA sequence: TGTGCCAGCAGCGCCTCTAGCGGGGGGGAGACCCAGTACTTC. Amino acid sequence: CASSASSGGETQYF.

The V and J genes are TRBV15 and TRBJ2-6; D uncertain. Trimming pared 0 bases from V and 1 base from J, leaving 10 bases between. The CDR3 has 17 residues. Germline V gene sequence: CDR1 LNHNV, CDR2 YYDKDF (reference sequence). The CDR3 region has the DNA TGTGCCACCAGCAGAGAGGCACGACAATCTGGGGCCAACGTCCTGACTTTC. It is translated as CATSREARQSGANVLTF.

The gene calls are TRBV5-1 and TRBJ2-1; D may be TRBD2 (6 bases). Germline V gives CDR1 SGHRS, CDR2 YFSETQ. Trimming took off 0 bases at V and 6 bases at J, with 19 bases between the two ends. The CDR3 spans 17 residues. The CDR3 bases are TGCGCCAGCAGCTTGGAGGCCCCGGGGGAGTGGCGCAATGAGCAGTTCTTC. This sequence encodes CASSLEAPGEWRNEQFF.